This TCR beta chain was retrieved from a study of T cell repertoires in cytomegalovirus infection. Study summary: HLA-B-restricted CMV epitopes that are well studied were used alongside recently identified HLA-C-restricted ones. An indication of both CMV infection and matching HLA type came from public TCR beta signatures.

V was shortened by 3 bases and J by 7 bases, with 8 bases between the two germline ends. Germline CDR1 is SGHDT and CDR2 is YYEEEE. The CDR3 runs to 11 residues. MiXCR, run by TCRdb on the reads, gives a single entry per CDR3 protein. The sample contains about 160,000 distinct CDR3 sequences, roughly a fifth of which appear only once. Concerning this clonotype itself: Its target is unknown.

Study-level points and caveats: Using cumulative public TCR beta family frequency, the authors identified those who carried CMV together with the relevant HLA. HLA-C-restricted CMV clonotypes gave the most frequent clonotype in two of eight donors.

The V and J genes are TRBV5-6 and TRBJ2-7; D is unresolved. The TCR sequence derives from a human donor in good health (CMV status not recorded). Some clones in this sample may be carry-over from other donors' samples. The sample in question was CD8+ T cells from cultured PBMCs, obtained from culture after CMV antigen stimulation. The CDR3 is CASSSRGEQYF. For the CDR3, the DNA is TGTGCCAGCAGCTCTCGTGGGGAGCAGTACTTC.